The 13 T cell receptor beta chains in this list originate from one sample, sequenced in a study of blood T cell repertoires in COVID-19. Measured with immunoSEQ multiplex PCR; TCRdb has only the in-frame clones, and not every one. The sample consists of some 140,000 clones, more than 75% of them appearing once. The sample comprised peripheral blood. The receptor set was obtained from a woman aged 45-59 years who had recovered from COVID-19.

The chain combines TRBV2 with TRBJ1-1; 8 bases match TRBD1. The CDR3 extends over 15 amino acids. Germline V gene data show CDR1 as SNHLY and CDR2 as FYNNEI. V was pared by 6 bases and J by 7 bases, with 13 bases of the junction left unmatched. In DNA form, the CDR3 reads TGTGCCAGCAGGCCGAACACAGGGGGTTATGGTGAAGCTTTCTTT. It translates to CASRPNTGGYGEAFF.

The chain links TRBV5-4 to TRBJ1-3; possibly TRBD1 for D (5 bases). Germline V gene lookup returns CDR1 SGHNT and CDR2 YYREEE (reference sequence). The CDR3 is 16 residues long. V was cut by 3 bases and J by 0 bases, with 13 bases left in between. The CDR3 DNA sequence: TGTGCCAGCAGCTCCCGGGACTCCCCCTCTGGAAACACCATATATTTT. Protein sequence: CASSSRDSPSGNTIYF.

The CDR3 DNA is TGTGCCAGTAGTATTAAAGGGGTGGACAGGGGGCAAACTGGGGCCAACGTCCTGACTTTC. Its translation is CASSIKGVDRGQTGANVLTF. V gene TRBV19 combines with J gene TRBJ2-6; 11 nucleotides match TRBD1. Germline loops: CDR1 LNHDA, CDR2 SQIVND (reference sequence). The V gene end was trimmed by 3 bases and the J gene end by 2 bases; junction bases not matched to a gene: 12. CDR3 length: 20 residues.

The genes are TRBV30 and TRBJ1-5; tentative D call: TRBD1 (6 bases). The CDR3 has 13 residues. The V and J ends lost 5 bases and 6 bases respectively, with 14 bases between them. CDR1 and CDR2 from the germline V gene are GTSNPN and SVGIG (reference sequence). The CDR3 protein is CAWGGGGGQPQHF. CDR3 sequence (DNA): TGTGCCTGGGGAGGGGGGGGAGGTCAGCCCCAGCATTTT.

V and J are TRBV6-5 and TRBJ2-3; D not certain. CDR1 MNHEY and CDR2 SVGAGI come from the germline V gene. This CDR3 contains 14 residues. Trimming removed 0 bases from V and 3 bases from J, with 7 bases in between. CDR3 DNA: TGTGCCAGCAGTTACTCGAAGCCAACAGATACGCAGTATTTT. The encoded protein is CASSYSKPTDTQYF.

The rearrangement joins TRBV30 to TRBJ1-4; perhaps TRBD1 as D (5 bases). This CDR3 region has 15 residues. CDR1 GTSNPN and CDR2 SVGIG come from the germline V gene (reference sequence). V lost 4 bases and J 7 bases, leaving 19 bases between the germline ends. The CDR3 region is CAWTQGRGITEKLFF. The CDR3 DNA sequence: TGTGCCTGGACCCAGGGCCGCGGAATAACTGAAAAACTGTTTTTT.

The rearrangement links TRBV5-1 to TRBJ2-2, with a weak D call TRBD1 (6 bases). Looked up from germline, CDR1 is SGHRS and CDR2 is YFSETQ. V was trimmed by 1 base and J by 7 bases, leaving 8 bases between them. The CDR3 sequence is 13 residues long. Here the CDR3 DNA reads TGCGCCAGCAGCTTGTACAGGGTCGGGGAGCTGTTTTTT. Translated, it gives CASSLYRVGELFF.

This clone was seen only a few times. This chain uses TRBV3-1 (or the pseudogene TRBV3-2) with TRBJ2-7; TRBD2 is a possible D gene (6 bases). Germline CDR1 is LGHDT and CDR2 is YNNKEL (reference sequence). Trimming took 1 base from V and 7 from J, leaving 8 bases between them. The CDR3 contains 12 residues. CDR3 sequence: CASSQGGVEQYF. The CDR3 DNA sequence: TGTGCCAGCAGCCAAGGCGGGGTGGAGCAGTACTTC.

The CDR3 region is CASSFAGGFQETQYF. CDR3 nucleotides: TGTGCCAGCAGCTTCGCAGGGGGTTTCCAAGAGACCCAGTACTTC. The gene calls are TRBV5-4 and TRBJ2-5, with 7 bases fitting TRBD1. Looked up from germline, CDR1 is SGHNT and CDR2 is YYREEE (reference sequence). V was pared by 2 bases and J by 1 base, with 5 bases of the junction left unmatched. The CDR3 covers 15 residues. The full variable domain, its missing parts supplied by reference TRBV5-4 and TRBJ2-5, is ETGVTQSPTHLIKTRGQQVTLRCSSQSGHNTVSWYQQALGQGPQFIFQYYREEENGRGNFPPRFSGLQFPNYSSELNVNALELDDSALYLCASSFAGGFQETQYFGPGTRLLVL.

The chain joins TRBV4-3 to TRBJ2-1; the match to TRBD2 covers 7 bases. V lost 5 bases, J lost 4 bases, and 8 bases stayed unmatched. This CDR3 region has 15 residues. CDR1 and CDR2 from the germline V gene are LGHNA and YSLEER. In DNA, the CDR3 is TGCGCCAGCAGCTTAAGCGGGATAGCTTACAATGAGCAGTTCTTC. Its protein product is CASSLSGIAYNEQFF.

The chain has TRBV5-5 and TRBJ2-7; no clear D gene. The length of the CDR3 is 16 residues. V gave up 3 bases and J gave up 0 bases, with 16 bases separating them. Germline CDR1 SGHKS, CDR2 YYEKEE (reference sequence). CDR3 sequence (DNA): TGTGCCAGCAGCTACCAAAGTAGCAGAAGCTCCTACGAGCAGTACTTC. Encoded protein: CASSYQSSRSSYEQYF.

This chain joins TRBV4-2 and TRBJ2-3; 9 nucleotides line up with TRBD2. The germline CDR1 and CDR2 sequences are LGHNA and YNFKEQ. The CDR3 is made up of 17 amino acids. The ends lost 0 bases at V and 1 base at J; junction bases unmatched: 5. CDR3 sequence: CASSQDVVAGGTDTQYF. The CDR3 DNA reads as TGTGCCAGCAGCCAAGACGTGGTAGCGGGAGGCACAGATACGCAGTATTTT.

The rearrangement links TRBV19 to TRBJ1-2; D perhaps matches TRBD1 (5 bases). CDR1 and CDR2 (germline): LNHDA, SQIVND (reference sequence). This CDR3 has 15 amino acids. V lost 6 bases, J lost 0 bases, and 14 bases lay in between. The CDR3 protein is CASRTDTRSNYGYTF. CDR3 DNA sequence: TGTGCCAGTAGGACAGACACCCGTTCTAACTATGGCTACACCTTC.